A single sample is the source of the 18 T cell receptor beta chains below, sequenced in a study of blood T cell repertoires in COVID-19. Profiled with immunoSEQ multiplex PCR; TCRdb holds only in-frame clones, not every one. This sample has roughly 190,000 clones; 82% occur once, and the top ten carry 4% to 6.5%. Material for sequencing was PBMCs or T cells enriched from blood (not recorded which). The receptors were sampled from a woman between 55 and 75 years old with acute COVID-19.

This chain links TRBV15 with TRBJ2-3; TRBD2 might be the D (5 bases). V was pared by 4 bases and J by 5 bases, with 16 bases between. The CDR3 is made up of 15 amino acids. Germline-derived CDR1 and CDR2 are LNHNV and YYDKDF (reference sequence). CDR3 region: CATSKPADGVDTQYF. CDR3 in DNA: TGTGCCACCAGCAAGCCAGCGGACGGCGTAGATACGCAGTATTTT.

The chain is built from TRBV14 and TRBJ2-5; tentatively, D is TRBD2 (6 bases). The CDR3 contains 17 residues. Deletions cut 0 bases from V and 2 bases from J, with 16 bases between. The germline CDR1 and CDR2 sequences are SGHDN and FVKESK. The CDR3 protein is CASSQDRGGASQETQYF. In DNA form, the CDR3 reads TGTGCCAGCAGCCAAGATCGGGGAGGCGCTTCTCAAGAGACCCAGTACTTC.

The V gene is TRBV10-3, the J gene TRBJ1-1; possible D gene TRBD1, 5 bases. The germline CDR1 and CDR2 sequences are ENHRY and SYGVKD. Trimming removed 11 bases at V and 1 base at J, with 11 bases between. The CDR3 contains 12 residues. The CDR3 spells CASGGGNTEAFF. CDR3 DNA: TGTGCCTCGGGCGGGGGGAACACTGAAGCTTTCTTT.

This chain links TRBV11-2 with TRBJ2-1, with TRBD2 matching over 8 bases. The CDR3 consists of 15 residues. Losses at the gene ends were 5 bases for V and 2 bases for J; bases not matched to a gene: 5. The germline CDR1 and CDR2 sequences are SGHAT and FQNNGV. The CDR3 spells CASSIRRGAYNEQFF. The CDR3 nucleotides read TGTGCCAGCAGCATCCGGCGGGGGGCCTACAATGAGCAGTTCTTC.

V and J are TRBV5-1 and TRBJ1-4; D remains ambiguous. This CDR3 is built from 14 residues. The germline CDR1 and CDR2 sequences are SGHRS and YFSETQ. Deletions cut 4 bases from V and 8 bases from J, with 15 bases between. The CDR3 DNA reads TGCGCCAGCAGCGCCGCCCCGCGGAAGGAAAAACTGTTTTTT. Its translation: CASSAAPRKEKLFF.

V gene TRBV4-3 combines with J gene TRBJ2-5, with 8 bases lining up with TRBD2. From germline, CDR1 is LGHNA and CDR2 YSLEER. There are 15 residues in the CDR3. Trimming at V came to 0 bases and at J to 3 bases, leaving 3 bases not matched to a gene. CDR3 loop: CASSQDTSGKETQYF. CDR3 DNA: TGCGCCAGCAGCCAAGATACTAGCGGAAAAGAGACCCAGTACTTC.

This chain joins TRBV5-1 and TRBJ1-2, with 7 nucleotides matching TRBD1. Germline CDR1 reads SGHRS; CDR2 reads YFSETQ. CDR3 length: 14 residues. After removal of 4 bases from V and 0 bases from J, the junction contained 3 bases not matched to a gene. The CDR3 DNA reads as TGCGCCAGCAGCCCCCAGGGGGCTAACTATGGCTACACCTTC. Its translation: CASSPQGANYGYTF.

A few counts support this clone. The V gene is TRBV7-2, the J gene TRBJ1-2, with D possibly being TRBD1 (5 bases). Germline CDR1 SGHTA, CDR2 FQGNSA. CDR3 length: 13 residues. V shed 5 bases and J shed 2 bases, with 9 bases lying between them. The CDR3 DNA sequence: TGTGCCAGCAGCCCGGACAAGAACTATGGCTACACCTTC. Encoded protein: CASSPDKNYGYTF.

The chain joins TRBV3-1 (or the pseudogene TRBV3-2) to TRBJ2-7, with D tentatively TRBD2 (6 bases). The germline V and J ends were trimmed by 0 bases and 6 bases, with 9 bases remaining between them. The CDR3 length is 13 residues. Per the germline V gene, CDR1 is LGHDT and CDR2 is YNNKEL (reference sequence). DNA of the CDR3: TGTGCCAGCAGCCAAGATTGGGGACTCGAGCAGTACGTC. Protein product: CASSQDWGLEQYV.

This clone was counted between two and nine times. The chain employs TRBV7-2 and TRBJ2-1, with a weak D call TRBD2 (6 bases). CDR1 is SGHTA, CDR2 FQGNSA, per germline. The CDR3 contains 17 residues. The V end was cut by 0 bases, the J end by 0 bases, with 12 bases between. The CDR3 loop reads CASSLAAGPGSYNEQFF. The CDR3 region has the DNA TGTGCCAGCAGCTTAGCTGCGGGACCAGGCTCCTACAATGAGCAGTTCTTC.

This clone has ten or more counts. The chain joins TRBV25-1 to TRBJ2-3, with 9 bases identical to TRBD2. The length of the CDR3 is 18 residues. After removal of 2 bases from V and 1 base from J, the junction contained 10 bases not matched to a gene. Germline values: CDR1 MGHDK, CDR2 SYGVNS. CDR3: CASSELGELAGRTDTQYF. The CDR3 DNA reads TGTGCCAGCAGTGAACTTGGTGAGCTAGCGGGGCGCACAGATACGCAGTATTTT.

The V call is TRBV9, the J call TRBJ2-5, with 9 bases aligning to TRBD2. The CDR3 is 16 amino acids. Germline V lookup: CDR1 SGDLS, CDR2 YYNGEE. Unmatched junction bases numbered 12, after V lost 0 bases and J lost 9 bases. The CDR3 DNA is TGTGCCAGCAGCGTAGACGGCGGGGGGGCCCATCGGGCCCAGTACTTC. Protein product: CASSVDGGGAHRAQYF. The full variable domain, rest sourced from reference TRBV9 and TRBJ2-5, is DSGVTQTPKHLITATGQRVTLRCSPRSGDLSVYWYQQSLDQGLQFLIQYYNGEERAKGNILERFSAQQFPDLHSELNLSSLELGDSALYFCASSVDGGGAHRAQYFGPGTRLLVL.

The rearrangement links TRBV3-1 (or the pseudogene TRBV3-2) to TRBJ1-2; TRBD1 is a possible D gene (5 bases). Germline V gene lookup returns CDR1 LGHDT and CDR2 YNNKEL (reference sequence). Trimming removed 4 bases from V and 7 bases from J, with 13 bases in between. The CDR3 is 13 amino acids. CDR3 DNA: TGTGCCAGCAGCCCACGGGGCGGGGGTGGCTACACCTTC. Translating gives CASSPRGGGGYTF.

The chain is built from TRBV9 and TRBJ1-6; 8 positions match TRBD1. The germline V gene encodes CDR1 SGDLS and CDR2 YYNGEE. The V gene end was trimmed by 2 bases and the J gene end by 10 bases; junction bases not matched to a gene: 14. This CDR3 is built from 17 residues. This CDR3 reads CASSVEQFGQGRSPLHF. The CDR3 region has the DNA TGTGCCAGCAGCGTCGAACAATTCGGACAGGGTCGATCACCCCTCCACTTT.

The genes are TRBV4-1 and TRBJ2-5; 10 bases are a match to TRBD2. The CDR3 has 16 residues. The germline CDR1 and CDR2 sequences are MGHRA and YSYEKL. With V trimmed by 1 base and J by 5 bases, 7 bases remained unmatched. CDR3 loop: CASSQVVAGGGETQYF. The DNA of the CDR3 is TGCGCCAGCAGCCAAGTGGTAGCGGGAGGTGGGGAGACCCAGTACTTC.

The chain combines TRBV5-4 with TRBJ2-7, with D maybe TRBD1 (5 bases). The germline V gene has CDR1 SGHNT and CDR2 YYREEE (reference sequence). Between the trimmed V and J ends, which lost 0 bases and 5 bases, there was a span of 12 bases. The CDR3 has 14 amino acids. The CDR3 DNA reads as TGTGCCAGCAGCTTGGGAGTAGGGGCAGACGAGCAGTACTTC. This gives the protein CASSLGVGADEQYF.

This clone was counted a single time. This sequence joins TRBV10-3 and TRBJ2-7; D gene ambiguous. This CDR3 comprises 14 residues. V lost 0 bases to trimming and J lost 0 bases, with 6 bases between them. Germline assignment: CDR1 ENHRY and CDR2 SYGVKD. CDR3 coding DNA: TGTGCCATCAGTGAGTCGTACGGCTCCTACGAGCAGTACTTC. Amino acids: CAISESYGSYEQYF.

This clone was seen a handful of times. The genes are TRBV6-5 and TRBJ1-5, with D tentatively TRBD1 (6 bases). CDR1 and CDR2 from the germline V gene are MNHEY and SVGAGI. Trimming took 0 bases from V and 4 from J, leaving 10 bases between them. This CDR3 contains 15 residues. Here the CDR3 DNA reads TGTGCCAGCAGTTACTCGGTAAGGGGGAATCAGCCCCAGCATTTT. Its protein product is CASSYSVRGNQPQHF.